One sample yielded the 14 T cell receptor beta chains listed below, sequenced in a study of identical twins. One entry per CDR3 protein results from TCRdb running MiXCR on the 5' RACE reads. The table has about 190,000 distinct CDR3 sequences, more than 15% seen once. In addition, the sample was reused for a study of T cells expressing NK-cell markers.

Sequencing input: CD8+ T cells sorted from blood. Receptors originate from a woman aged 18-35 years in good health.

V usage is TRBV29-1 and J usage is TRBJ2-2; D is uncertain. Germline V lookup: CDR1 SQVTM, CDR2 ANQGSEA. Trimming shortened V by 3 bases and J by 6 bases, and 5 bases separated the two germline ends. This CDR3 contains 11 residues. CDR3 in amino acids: CSVELAGELFF. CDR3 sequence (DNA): TGCAGCGTTGAGCTTGCCGGGGAGCTGTTTTTT.

DNA for the CDR3: TGTGCCAGCAGCGGACAGGGGGTGGGGCAGTTCTTC. Its translation: CASSGQGVGQFF. The V and J genes are TRBV9 and TRBJ2-1; 9 bases fit TRBD1. The CDR3 is 12 residues long. V lost 3 bases and J lost 12; bases outside the gene matches: 4. Germline V gene sequence: CDR1 SGDLS, CDR2 YYNGEE. Based on the CDR3 plus reference TRBV9 and TRBJ2-1, the full variable domain is DSGVTQTPKHLITATGQRVTLRCSPRSGDLSVYWYQQSLDQGLQFLIQYYNGEERAKGNILERFSAQQFPDLHSELNLSSLELGDSALYFCASSGQGVGQFFGPGTRLTVL.

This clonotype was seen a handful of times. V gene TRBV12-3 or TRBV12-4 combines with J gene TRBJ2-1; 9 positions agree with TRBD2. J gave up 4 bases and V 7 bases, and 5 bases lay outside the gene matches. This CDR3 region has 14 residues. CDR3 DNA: TGTGCCAGCACCGCCAGCGGGGGGTACAATGAGCAGTTCTTC. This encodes CASTASGGYNEQFF.

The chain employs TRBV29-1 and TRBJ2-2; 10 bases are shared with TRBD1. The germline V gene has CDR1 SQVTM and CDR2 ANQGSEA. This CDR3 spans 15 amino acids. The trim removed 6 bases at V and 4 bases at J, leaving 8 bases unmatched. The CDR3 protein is CSVTRDRGITGELFF. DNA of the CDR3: TGCAGCGTCACACGGGACAGGGGTATCACCGGGGAGCTGTTTTTT.

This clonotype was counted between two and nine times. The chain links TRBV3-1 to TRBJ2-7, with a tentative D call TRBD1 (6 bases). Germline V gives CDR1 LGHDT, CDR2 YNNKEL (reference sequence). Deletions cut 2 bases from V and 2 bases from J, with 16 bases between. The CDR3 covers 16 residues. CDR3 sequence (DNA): TGTGCCAGCAGCCAAACAGACAGGTATGCTACCTACGAGCAGTACTTC. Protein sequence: CASSQTDRYATYEQYF.

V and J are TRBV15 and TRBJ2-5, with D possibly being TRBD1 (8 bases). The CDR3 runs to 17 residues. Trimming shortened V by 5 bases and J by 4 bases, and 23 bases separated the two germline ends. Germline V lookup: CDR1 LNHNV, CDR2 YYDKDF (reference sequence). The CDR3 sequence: CATSPSGNPTGGETQYF. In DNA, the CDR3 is TGTGCCACCAGCCCTAGCGGAAACCCCACAGGGGGAGAGACCCAGTACTTC.

In DNA form, the CDR3 reads TGCGCCAGCAGCCAAGATCCTGGGGGGGGCTCGTACAATGAGCAGTTCTTC. It codes for CASSQDPGGGSYNEQFF. This sequence joins TRBV4-3 and TRBJ2-1, with D maybe TRBD2 (7 bases). Trimming cost V 0 bases and J 4 bases, with 16 bases left between them. The CDR3 length is 17 residues. Germline CDR1 reads LGHNA; CDR2 reads YSLEER.

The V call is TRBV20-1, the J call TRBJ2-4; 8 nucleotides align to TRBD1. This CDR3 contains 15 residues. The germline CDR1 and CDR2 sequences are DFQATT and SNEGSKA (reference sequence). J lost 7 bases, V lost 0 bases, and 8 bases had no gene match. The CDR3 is CSARDLSGTGNIQYF. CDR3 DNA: TGCAGTGCTAGAGATCTCTCGGGGACAGGCAACATTCAGTACTTC.

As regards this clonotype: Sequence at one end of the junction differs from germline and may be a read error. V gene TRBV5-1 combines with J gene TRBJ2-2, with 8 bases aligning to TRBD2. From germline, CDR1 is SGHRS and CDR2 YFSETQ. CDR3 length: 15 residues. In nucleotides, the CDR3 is TGCACCAGCAGCTCGGGACTAGTCCGTACCGGGGAGCTGTTTTTT. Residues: CTSSSGLVRTGELFF.

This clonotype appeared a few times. The CDR3 region is CASSPTKASAPDNEQFF. CDR3 bases: TGTGCCAGCAGCCCAACCAAGGCGAGTGCCCCTGACAATGAGCAGTTCTTC. The chain has TRBV11-2 and TRBJ2-1; D is unclear. The CDR3 is made up of 17 amino acids. CDR1 is SGHAT, CDR2 FQNNGV, per germline. V shed 5 bases and J shed 5 bases, with 22 bases lying between them.

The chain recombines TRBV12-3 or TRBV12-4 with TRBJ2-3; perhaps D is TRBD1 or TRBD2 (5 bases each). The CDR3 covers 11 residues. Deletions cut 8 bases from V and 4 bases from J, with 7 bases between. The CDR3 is CASGGPDTQYF. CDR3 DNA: TGTGCCAGCGGGGGACCAGATACGCAGTATTTT.

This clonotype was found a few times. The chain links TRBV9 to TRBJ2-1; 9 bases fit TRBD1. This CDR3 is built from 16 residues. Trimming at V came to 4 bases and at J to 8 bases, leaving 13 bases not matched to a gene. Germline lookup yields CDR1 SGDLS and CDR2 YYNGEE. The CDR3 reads CASSHRGQGGHDEQFF. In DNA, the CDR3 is TGTGCCAGCAGCCATCGGGGACAGGGAGGACACGATGAGCAGTTCTTC.

CDR3 nucleotides: TGTGCCACCAGAGATCTGGGGACGGGAAACTATGGCTACACCTTC. Protein product: CATRDLGTGNYGYTF. The chain combines TRBV15 with TRBJ1-2, with D perhaps TRBD1 (5 bases). The CDR3 loop spans 15 amino acids. Per germline, CDR1 LNHNV and CDR2 YYDKDF (reference sequence). The germline V and J ends were trimmed by 6 bases and 2 bases, with 16 bases remaining between them. The whole variable domain, filled in from reference TRBV15 and TRBJ1-2, reads DAMVIQNPRYQVTQFGKPVTLSCSQTLNHNVMYWYQQKSSQAPKLLFHYYDKDFNNEADTPDNFQSRRPNTSFCFLDIRSPGLGDTAMYLCATRDLGTGNYGYTFGSGTRLTVV.

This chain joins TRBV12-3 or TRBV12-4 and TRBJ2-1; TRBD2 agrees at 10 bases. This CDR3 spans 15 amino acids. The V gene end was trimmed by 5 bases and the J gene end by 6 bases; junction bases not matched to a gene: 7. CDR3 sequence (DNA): TGTGCCAGCAGTATACCTAGCGGGGGAGGCAATGAGCAGTTCTTC. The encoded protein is CASSIPSGGGNEQFF.